Detailed here is one TCR beta chain. Repertoires were generated with immunoSEQ multiplex PCR, while TCRdb's copy carries only in-frame clones and drops some. The sample has more than 65,000 clones; roughly 91% are singletons. This sample is part of a study of T cell changes during pregnancy in multiple sclerosis. Germline CDR1 is SGHTA and CDR2 is FQGNSA. V dropped 3 bases and J dropped 4; count of bases not matched to a gene: 0. The CDR3 length is 15 residues. This clonotype was sampled from a female donor with multiple sclerosis, enrolled in a pregnancy study. Here the sequenced sample was peripheral blood, taken in the first trimester of pregnancy. The chain combines TRBV7-2 with TRBJ2-1; TRBD2 agrees at 13 bases. The CDR3 loop reads CASSLTSGGYNEQFF. CDR3 bases: TGTGCCAGCAGCTTGACTAGCGGGGGGTACAATGAGCAGTTCTTC. The full variable domain, in which reference TRBV7-2 and TRBJ2-1 provide the parts outside the CDR3, is GAGVSQSPSNKVTEKGKDVELRCDPISGHTALYWYRQSLGQGLEFLIYFQGNSAPDKSGLPSDRFSAERTGGSVSTLTIQRTQQEDSAVYLCASSLTSGGYNEQFFGPGTRLTVL.